The entry below gives a single T cell receptor (beta chain) sequence along with its context. The sample is drawn from a study of blood T cell repertoires in COVID-19. V shed 6 bases, J shed 6 bases, and the junction held 8 bases outside the gene matches. CDR1 is SNHLY and CDR2 is FYNNEI in the germline V gene. CDR3 length: 14 amino acids. Repertoires were generated with immunoSEQ multiplex PCR, while TCRdb's copy carries only in-frame clones and drops some. The sample lists about 160,000 clones, roughly 91% occurring once. Sequencing used peripheral blood. This chain connects TRBV2 to TRBJ2-3; 8 nucleotides agree with TRBD1. This clonotype was obtained from a woman in her forties or fifties with acute or convalescent COVID-19. In DNA form, the CDR3 reads TGTGCCAGCAGGGACAGGGAATTGTATGATACGCAGTATTTT. It specifies CASRDRELYDTQYF.